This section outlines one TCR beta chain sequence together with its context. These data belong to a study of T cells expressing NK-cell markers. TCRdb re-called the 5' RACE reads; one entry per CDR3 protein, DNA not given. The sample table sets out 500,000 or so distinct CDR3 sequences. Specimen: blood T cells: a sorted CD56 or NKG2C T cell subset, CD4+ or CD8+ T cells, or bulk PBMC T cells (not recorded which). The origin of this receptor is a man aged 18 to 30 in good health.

CDR3 region: CASSQQGVWGYTF. The V and J genes are TRBV12-3 or TRBV12-4 and TRBJ1-2; TCRdb's assignment of TRBD1 cannot be checked, as there is no DNA. The CDR3 spans 13 residues.